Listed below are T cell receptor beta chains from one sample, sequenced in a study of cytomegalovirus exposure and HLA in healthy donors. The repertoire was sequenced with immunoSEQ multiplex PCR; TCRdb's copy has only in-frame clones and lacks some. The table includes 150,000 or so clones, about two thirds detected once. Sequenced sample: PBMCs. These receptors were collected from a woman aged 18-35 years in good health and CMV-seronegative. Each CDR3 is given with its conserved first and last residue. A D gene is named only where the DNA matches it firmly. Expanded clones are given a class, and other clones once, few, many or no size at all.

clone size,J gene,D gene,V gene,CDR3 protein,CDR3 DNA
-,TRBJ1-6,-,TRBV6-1,CASRFPGSPLHF,TGTGCCAGCAGGTTTCCGGGTTCACCCCTCCACTTT
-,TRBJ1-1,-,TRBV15,CATSRDPGQVTEAFF,TGTGCCACCAGCAGAGACCCCGGCCAGGTCACTGAAGCTTTCTTT
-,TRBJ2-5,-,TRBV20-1,CRPDSPSVQYF,TGCAGGCCGGACAGCCCTTCTGTCCAGTACTTC
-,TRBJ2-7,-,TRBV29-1,CSVATGHLPPYEQYF,TGCAGCGTAGCTACCGGACATCTACCACCCTACGAGCAGTACTTC
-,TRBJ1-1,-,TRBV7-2,CASSLGLGHGNTEAFF,TGTGCCAGCAGCTTAGGTCTGGGACATGGGAACACTGAAGCTTTCTTT
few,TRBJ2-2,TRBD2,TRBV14,CASSQNSGGAAGELFF,TGTGCCAGCAGCCAAAATAGCGGGGGGGCCGCCGGGGAGCTGTTTTTT
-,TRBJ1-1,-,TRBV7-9,CASSLARGNTEAFF,TGTGCCAGCAGCTTAGCTAGGGGTAACACTGAAGCTTTCTTT
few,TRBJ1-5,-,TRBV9,CASSVGGGFDQPQHF,TGTGCCAGCTCCGTGGGGGGAGGGTTTGATCAGCCCCAGCATTTT
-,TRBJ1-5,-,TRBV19,CAIPVEVPNQPQHF,TGTGCCATTCCGGTGGAGGTGCCCAATCAGCCCCAGCATTTT
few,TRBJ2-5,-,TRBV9,CASSVARQETQYF,TGTGCCAGCAGCGTAGCTCGGCAAGAGACCCAGTACTTC
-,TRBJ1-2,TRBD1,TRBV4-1,CASSQDPTPGTGILYGYTF,TGCGCCAGCAGCCAAGATCCCACTCCCGGGACAGGGATTCTCTATGGCTACACCTTC
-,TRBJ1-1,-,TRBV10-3,CAISEGRPTEAFF,TGTGCCATCAGTGAGGGCAGGCCCACTGAAGCTTTCTTT
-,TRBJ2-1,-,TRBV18,CASSPWTSNEQFF,TGTGCCAGCTCACCCTGGACTTCCAATGAGCAGTTCTTC
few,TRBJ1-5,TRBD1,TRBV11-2,CASSLGQGARYQPQHF,TGTGCCAGCAGCTTAGGGCAGGGGGCGAGGTATCAGCCCCAGCATTTT
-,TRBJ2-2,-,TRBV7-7,CASSLTPNTGELFF,TGTGCTAGCAGCTTAACACCGAACACCGGGGAGCTGTTTTTT
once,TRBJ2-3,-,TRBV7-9,CASSPVDTQYF,TGTGCCAGCAGCCCGGTAGATACGCAGTATTTT
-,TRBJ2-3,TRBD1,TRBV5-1,CASSLQGSTDTQYF,TGCGCCAGCAGCCTACAGGGGAGCACAGATACGCAGTATTTT
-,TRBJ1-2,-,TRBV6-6,CASSYLGDGYTF,TGTGCCAGCAGTTATTTAGGGGATGGCTACACCTTC
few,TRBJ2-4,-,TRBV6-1,CASSESGMGIQYF,TGTGCCAGCAGTGAATCAGGGATGGGCATTCAGTACTTC
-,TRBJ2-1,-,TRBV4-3,CASSQAGTPYNEQFF,TGCGCCAGCAGCCAAGCCGGGACACCGTACAATGAGCAGTTCTTC
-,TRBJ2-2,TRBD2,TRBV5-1,CASSPGLAGGTAGELFF,TGCGCCAGCAGCCCCGGACTAGCGGGAGGGACCGCCGGGGAGCTGTTTTTT
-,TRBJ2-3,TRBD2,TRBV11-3,CASSLPGAGGREGTDTQYF,TGTGCCAGCAGCTTACCGGGAGCGGGGGGGAGGGAAGGCACAGATACGCAGTATTTT
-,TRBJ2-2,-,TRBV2,CASRQENTGELFF,TGTGCCAGCCGACAGGAGAACACCGGGGAGCTGTTTTTT
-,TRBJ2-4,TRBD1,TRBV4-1,CASSQPTGDVGNIQYF,TGCGCCAGCAGCCAACCGACAGGGGATGTGGGAAACATTCAGTACTTC